This T cell receptor (beta chain) was observed in a study of cytomegalovirus exposure and HLA in healthy donors. Study-wide points: It was reportedly the case that the classifier diagnosed cytomegalovirus status with high specificity and sensitivity.

With 60 Vbeta and 13 Jbeta primers, the PCR was carried out. Only in-frame clones appear in the TCRdb table, and some are missing; sequencing was by immunoSEQ multiplex PCR. The repertoire table contains around 120,000 clones. About this clone: Its antigen is not known.

CDR3 size: 14 residues. J lost 4 bases, V lost 6 bases, and 7 bases had no gene match. CDR1 and CDR2 from the germline V gene are WSHSY and SAAADI. The J gene is TRBJ2-5, the V gene TRBV10-2, with 8 bases fitting TRBD2. This clonotype was sampled from a man younger than 30 in good health and CMV-seronegative. The specimen sequenced was PBMCs. The CDR3 DNA follows: TGCGCCAGCAGGCGAGCGGGAGTTGGAGAGACCCAGTACTTC. This codes for CASRRAGVGETQYF.